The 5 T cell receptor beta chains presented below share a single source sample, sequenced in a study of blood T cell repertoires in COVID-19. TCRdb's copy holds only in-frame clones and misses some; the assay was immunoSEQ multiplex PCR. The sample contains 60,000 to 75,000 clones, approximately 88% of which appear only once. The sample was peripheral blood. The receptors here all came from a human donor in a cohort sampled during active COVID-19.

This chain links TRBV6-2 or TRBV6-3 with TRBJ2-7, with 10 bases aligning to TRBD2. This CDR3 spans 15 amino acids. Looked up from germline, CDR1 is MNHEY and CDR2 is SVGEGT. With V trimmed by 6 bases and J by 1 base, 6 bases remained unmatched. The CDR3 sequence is CASSRWTSGSYEQYF. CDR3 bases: TGTGCCAGCAGCCGCTGGACTAGCGGATCCTACGAGCAGTACTTC.

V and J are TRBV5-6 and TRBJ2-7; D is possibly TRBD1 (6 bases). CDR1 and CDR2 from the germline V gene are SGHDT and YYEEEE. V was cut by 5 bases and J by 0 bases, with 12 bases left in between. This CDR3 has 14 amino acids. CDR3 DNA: TGTGCCAGCAGATATACAGGGAGCTCCTACGAGCAGTACTTC. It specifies CASRYTGSSYEQYF.

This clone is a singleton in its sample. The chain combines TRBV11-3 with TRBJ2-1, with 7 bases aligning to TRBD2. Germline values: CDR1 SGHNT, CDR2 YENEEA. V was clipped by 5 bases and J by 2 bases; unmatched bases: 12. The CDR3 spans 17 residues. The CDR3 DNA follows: TGTGCCAGCAGCCCCCGGTTCCCTAGCGGACCCTACAATGAGCAGTTCTTC. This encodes CASSPRFPSGPYNEQFF.

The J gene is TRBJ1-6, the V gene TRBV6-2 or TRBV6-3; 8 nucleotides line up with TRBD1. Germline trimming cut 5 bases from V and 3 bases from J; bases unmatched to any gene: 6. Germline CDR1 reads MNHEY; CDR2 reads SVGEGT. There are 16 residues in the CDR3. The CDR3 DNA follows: TGTGCCAGCAGTGCGACAGGGGAGCGCTATAATTCACCCCTCCACTTT. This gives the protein CASSATGERYNSPLHF.

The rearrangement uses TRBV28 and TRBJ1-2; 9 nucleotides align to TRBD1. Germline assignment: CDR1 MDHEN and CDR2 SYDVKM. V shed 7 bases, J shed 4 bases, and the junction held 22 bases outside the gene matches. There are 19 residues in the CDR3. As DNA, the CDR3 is TGTGCCAGCATCCCCTGGGCCTCCACCCGGGACAGGGTCAGCTATGGCTACACCTTC. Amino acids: CASIPWASTRDRVSYGYTF.